A single T cell receptor beta chain is shown here with its context. Its antigen is as yet unknown. On cycle 4 day 1 and cycle 7 day 1, as well as at baseline, blood was sampled. The data originate from a study of OX40 agonist ivuxolimab in advanced cancers. Study background: Patients assigned to dose escalation were diagnosed with hepatocellular carcinoma, melanoma, renal cell or head and neck cancer. Partial responses occurred in Three dose-escalation patients, one with hepatocellular carcinoma and two with cutaneous melanoma. Study-wide findings and caveats: Clonal expansion was among the lowest in partial responders at 0.1-3.0 mg/kg, especially CD8+.

Assay: immunoSEQ multiplex PCR; the TCRdb copy retains only in-frame clones and omits some. The sample gives roughly 52,000 clones, around four fifths of which show up once; around 1.3% is in the top ten. CDR3 length: 11 residues. Trimming shortened V by 1 base and J by 16 bases, and 11 bases separated the two germline ends. Germline CDR1 and CDR2: SGHTA and FQGNSA. The origin of this receptor is an adult with an advanced solid tumor such as melanoma, head and neck, liver or kidney cancer. The sequencing here drew on CD4+ or CD8+ T cells sorted from blood, taken in a trial of the OX40 agonist ivuxolimab. The V gene is TRBV7-2, the J gene TRBJ2-1; perhaps TRBD2 as D (5 bases). The CDR3 DNA follows: TGTGCCAGCAGCTTAGGAGGCGGGCCTTTCTTC. Amino acid sequence: CASSLGGGPFF.